This T cell receptor (beta chain) was sequenced in a study of neurological immune-mediated disorders. Findings and limits, study-wide: TCR-beta repertoires seemed private in all groups, with no expanded CDR3 amino acid sequences shared.

The CDR3 has 15 amino acids. From germline, CDR1 is SGHVS and CDR2 FQNEAQ. With 4 bases removed from V and 0 bases from J, the gap between germline ends came to 10 bases. The cDNA was synthesized by means of template-switch 5'RACE, which was carried out with 10-nucleotide random UMIs. Sequencing runs each generated in excess of 190 million TCR-beta sequences derived from 15-18 subjects. MiXCR, run by TCRdb on the 5' RACE reads, gives a single entry per CDR3 protein. The top ten clones hold roughly a sixth of a sample with about 19,000 distinct CDR3 sequences, 7.5% of them seen once. About a million sorted CD4+ or CD8+ T cells made each library. This clonotype was seen at least ten times. The antigen is undetermined.

Material for sequencing was CD8+ T cells from blood. The chain joins TRBV7-8 to TRBJ2-1; tentative D call: TRBD2 (5 bases). This clonotype originated in a woman in her 30s with HTLV-1-associated myelopathy (HAM/TSP). The CDR3 reads CASSSPGSSYNEQFF. CDR3 bases: TGTGCCAGCAGCTCCCCGGGGAGCTCCTACAATGAGCAGTTCTTC.